Presented here are 5 T cell receptor beta chains from one specimen sequenced in a study of blood T cell repertoires in COVID-19. Assay used: immunoSEQ multiplex PCR; TCRdb lists only in-frame clones, some missing. The table lists some 160,000 clones, more than 65% of them singletons. Sequenced sample: peripheral blood. These receptor sequences come from a man aged 65 to 79 with active or convalescent COVID-19.

The V call is TRBV27, the J call TRBJ1-1; D ambiguous. V was pared by 5 bases and J by 4 bases, with 11 bases between. Germline V gene data show CDR1 as MNHEY and CDR2 as SMNVEV (reference sequence). The CDR3 is 13 residues long. As DNA, the CDR3 is TGTGCCAGCAGTCCCCGGAGGAGCACTGAAGCTTTCTTT. This encodes CASSPRRSTEAFF.

The V gene is TRBV7-8, the J gene TRBJ1-2; 9 positions match TRBD1. V shed 5 bases, J shed 5 bases, and the junction held 6 bases outside the gene matches. The CDR3 extends over 14 amino acids. The germline V gene encodes CDR1 SGHVS and CDR2 FQNEAQ. CDR3 sequence reads: CASSGDRVYYGYTF. The CDR3 DNA reads TGTGCCAGCAGCGGGGACAGGGTTTATTATGGCTACACCTTC. The complete variable domain, with remaining parts taken from reference TRBV7-8 and TRBJ1-2, reads GAGVSQSPRYKVAKRGQDVALRCDPISGHVSLFWYQQALGQGPEFLTYFQNEAQLDKSGLPSDRFFAERPEGSVSTLKIQRTQQEDSAVYLCASSGDRVYYGYTFGSGTRLTVV.

This chain uses TRBV9 with TRBJ2-1; 10 nucleotides align to TRBD2. V lost 0 bases to trimming and J lost 8 bases; unmatched junction nucleotides: 5. The CDR3 is made up of 15 amino acids. Germline CDR1 reads SGDLS; CDR2 reads YYNGEE. The CDR3 DNA reads TGTGCCAGCAGCGTAGTGGCTAGCGGGAGTTATGAGCAGTTCTTC. This codes for CASSVVASGSYEQFF.

This chain joins TRBV4-3 and TRBJ2-2, with 7 bases identical to TRBD2. V dropped 4 bases and J dropped 5; count of bases not matched to a gene: 10. Germline V gene data show CDR1 as LGHNA and CDR2 as YSLEER. This CDR3 contains 16 residues. CDR3 sequence reads: CASSLLGRVGTGELFF. As DNA, the CDR3 is TGCGCCAGCAGCCTCCTGGGGAGGGTTGGTACCGGGGAGCTGTTTTTT.

This clone has just a few counts. The J gene is TRBJ1-2, the V gene TRBV5-6; D remains ambiguous. This CDR3 has 12 amino acids. CDR1 and CDR2 (germline): SGHDT, YYEEEE. V gave up 1 base and J gave up 4 bases, with 5 bases separating them. The CDR3 DNA follows: TGTGCCAGCAGCTTGCCAGGCTATGGCTACACCTTC. Its translation is CASSLPGYGYTF.